Below, one T cell receptor beta chain is given with its context. Its antigen is undetermined. This entry belongs to a study of OX40 agonist ivuxolimab in advanced cancers. Study details: Hepatocellular carcinoma, melanoma, renal cell or head and neck cancer was diagnosed in the dose-escalation patients. General study findings and limits: Among T cells, CD8+ cells averaged more expanded clones than CD4+ cells. What antigens the expanded peripheral T cells recognized was never established.

In germline, CDR1 is MNHEY, CDR2 SMNVEV (reference sequence). V lost 3 bases and J 2 bases, leaving 10 bases between the germline ends. The CDR3 spans 14 residues. The protocol was immunoSEQ multiplex PCR, while the TCRdb copy is restricted to in-frame clones and leaves out a portion. Altogether tens of thousands of clones are present, 75% to 90% being singletons, with the ten largest covering roughly 1%. Autoimmune disease history or systemic immunosuppression barred patients. V and J are TRBV27 and TRBJ2-5, with TRBD1 as a possible D gene (6 bases). The material was CD4+ or CD8+ T cells sorted from blood, obtained in a trial of the OX40 agonist ivuxolimab. The receptor's source is an adult with an advanced solid tumor such as melanoma, head and neck, liver or kidney cancer. This CDR3 reads CASSLTGNQETQYF. In nucleotides, the CDR3 is TGTGCCAGCAGTTTGACAGGAAATCAAGAGACCCAGTACTTC.